This T cell receptor beta chain was found in a study of blood T cell repertoires in COVID-19 (dated by TCRdb to between 2020 and 2021). Regarding the complete study: Collaborator samples came from the United States, Italy and Spain and covered acute and convalescent phases of COVID-19. The material from the prospective study consisted of cDNA or gDNA derived from T cells, B-cell-depleted T cells, or PBMCs. The dataset comprised deeply sampled blood TCRbeta repertoires from subjects exposed to, actively infected with, or recovered from COVID-19. The repertoires were made available in a free public database intended to serve as a resource for research on the immune response to SARS-CoV-2. The samples were drawn from the first 160 participants of the ongoing ImmuneRACE study and from over a thousand subjects provided by 6 global collaborators. A de-identified subject ID, COVID-19 status, age in years and sex were almost always included in the sample metadata. Where available, HLA class I and class II types were taken from metadata supplied by the sample provider and were not determined by assay-based typing. Beyond this particular receptor, the publication reports: The amount of clinical and demographic metadata varied by source and participant and was provided uncurated.

The collaborating institutions used their own protocols to collect whole blood in K2EDTA tubes. For TCRbeta analysis, collaborator samples were shipped as frozen whole blood, as isolated PBMCs, or as DNA extracted from either sample type. TCRbeta CDR3 regions were amplified from genomic DNA by means of the immunoSEQ Assay, a bias-controlled multiplex PCR. Processing in the source paper ran as follows. Within the assay, amplification of reference gene primers was used to estimate how many nucleated cells each sample contained. To quantify the absolute abundance of each unique TCRbeta CDR3 rearrangement, sequence reads were collapsed and filtered. For each sample, productive Simpson clonality was calculated as the square root of Simpson's diversity index across productive rearrangements. TCRdb holds this immuneACCESS table with in-frame rearrangements only. Some clones are missing; in checked studies, unresolved V genes explain under half, and the rest has no known cause. The DNA gave D and trimming, while V, J and clone size come from that table. The table for this sample lists 95,000 to 110,000 clones; about 80% of them were counted only once. The biggest ten clones account for approximately 3.6% of the sample.

Note on this clone: It lacks a known antigen. Qualities for individual bases were not recorded, and no much larger clone is one base off.

The junction shows trimming of 4 bases on V and 3 bases on J, plus 17 bases between the germline ends. Reading the germline V gene (reference sequence) gives CDR1 LGHDT and CDR2 YNNKEL. The CDR3 has 16 amino acids, counting the end cysteine and phenylalanine. Only the CDR3 DNA is retained, 48 bases long and in frame from the first base. The chain joins TRBV3-1 (or the pseudogene TRBV3-2) to TRBJ2-3, with a weak D call of TRBD1 (6 bases match). The sequenced sample was peripheral blood. This clonotype originated in an elderly woman with active or convalescent COVID-19. CDR3 sequence: CASSPRGGWGTDTQYF. The DNA sequence reads TGTGCCAGCAGCCCTAGAGGGGGTTGGGGGACAGATACGCAGTATTTT.